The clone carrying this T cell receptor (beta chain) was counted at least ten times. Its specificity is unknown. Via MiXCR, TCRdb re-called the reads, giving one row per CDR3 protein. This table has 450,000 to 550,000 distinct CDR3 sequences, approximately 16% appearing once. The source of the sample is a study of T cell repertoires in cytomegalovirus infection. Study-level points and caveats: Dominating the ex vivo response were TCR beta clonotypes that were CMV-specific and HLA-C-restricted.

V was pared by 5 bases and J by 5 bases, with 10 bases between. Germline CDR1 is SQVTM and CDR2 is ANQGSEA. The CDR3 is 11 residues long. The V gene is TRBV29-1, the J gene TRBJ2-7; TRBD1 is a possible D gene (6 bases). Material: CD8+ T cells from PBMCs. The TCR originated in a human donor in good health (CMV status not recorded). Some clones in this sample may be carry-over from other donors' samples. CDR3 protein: CSVPQGDEQYF. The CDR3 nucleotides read TGCAGCGTTCCACAGGGAGACGAGCAGTACTTC.